This section outlines one TCR beta chain sequence together with its context. This sample was taken from a study of T cell changes during pregnancy in multiple sclerosis. Only in-frame clones appear in the TCRdb table, and some are missing; sequencing was by immunoSEQ multiplex PCR. The sample has 100,000 or so clones; about 90% are singletons. This clonotype originated in a female donor with multiple sclerosis, enrolled in a pregnancy study. The material was peripheral blood, obtained after pregnancy.

The CDR3 protein is CASSRTGGNSPLHF. The DNA for the CDR3 is TGTGCCAGCAGCCGGACAGGGGGAAATTCACCCCTCCACTTT. The rearrangement links TRBV5-4 to TRBJ1-6; TRBD1 matches at 10 bases. The CDR3 sequence is 14 residues long. The trim removed 4 bases at V and 7 bases at J, leaving 2 bases unmatched. The germline CDR1 and CDR2 sequences are SGHNT and YYREEE (reference sequence).